Below, 16 T cell receptor beta chains from the same sample are listed, as sequenced in a study of blood T cell repertoires in COVID-19. Measured with immunoSEQ multiplex PCR; TCRdb has only the in-frame clones, and not every one. Found here are approximately 31,000 clones, approximately 85% of them singletons; the top ten hold roughly 8.7%. Sequencing was performed on peripheral blood. The receptors derive from a man at least 80 years old with active COVID-19.

The CDR3: CASSLGGDPYEQYF. The CDR3 DNA reads as TGTGCCAGCAGCTTGGGAGGGGACCCCTACGAGCAGTACTTC. V and J are TRBV11-3 and TRBJ2-7; 7 bases are a match to TRBD2. Germline values: CDR1 SGHNT, CDR2 YENEEA. J was trimmed by 2 bases and V by 3 bases; bases with no gene match: 4. The CDR3 contains 14 residues.

This clone occurred a few times. This chain joins TRBV10-3 and TRBJ1-3, with D perhaps matching TRBD1 (5 bases). V shed 0 bases and J shed 5 bases, with 17 bases lying between them. The germline V gene has CDR1 ENHRY and CDR2 SYGVKD. The CDR3 runs to 17 residues. CDR3 in DNA: TGTGCCATCAGTGAGTCGCCAGGGCACAACCTTAGAAACACCATATATTTT. Its protein is CAISESPGHNLRNTIYF.

This clone was seen just once. V gene TRBV2 combines with J gene TRBJ1-5; 9 bases align to TRBD1. Per the germline V gene, CDR1 is SNHLY and CDR2 is FYNNEI. V gave up 6 bases and J gave up 2 bases; unmatched junction bases: 5. The CDR3 totals 15 residues. CDR3 nucleotides: TGTGCCAGCAGAGGACAGGGGAATCGCAATCAGCCCCAGCATTTT. Translated, it gives CASRGQGNRNQPQHF.

The chain is built from TRBV5-3 and TRBJ2-1, with 8 bases that match TRBD1. TRBV5-3 is known as an ORF, though its function is uncertain. With V trimmed by 4 bases and J by 5 bases, 14 bases remained unmatched. CDR3 length equals 17 residues. CDR3 in amino acids: CARSQSRGQEYDNEQFF. The CDR3 DNA reads TGTGCCAGAAGCCAAAGCAGGGGACAGGAGTACGACAATGAGCAGTTCTTC.

The V and J genes are TRBV6-2 or TRBV6-3 and TRBJ1-1; no clear D. The germline V gene has CDR1 MNHEY and CDR2 SVGEGT. The CDR3 sequence is 14 residues long. Trimming removed 5 bases at V and 0 bases at J, with 10 bases between. The CDR3 is CASSLTPLNTEAFF. The CDR3 DNA is TGTGCCAGCAGTCTGACACCCTTGAACACTGAAGCTTTCTTT.

J is TRBJ1-2 and V is TRBV19; 7 positions match TRBD1. Germline lookup yields CDR1 LNHDA and CDR2 SQIVND (reference sequence). This CDR3 is 14 amino acids long. The V gene end was trimmed by 5 bases and the J gene end by 7 bases; junction bases not matched to a gene: 10. This CDR3 reads CASSQADRVIGYTF. CDR3 sequence (DNA): TGTGCCAGTAGTCAGGCCGACAGGGTAATTGGCTACACCTTC.

The rearrangement uses TRBV19 and TRBJ1-2, with 9 bases that match TRBD1. V lost 4 bases to trimming and J lost 5 bases; unmatched junction nucleotides: 8. CDR1 is LNHDA, CDR2 SQIVND, per germline (reference sequence). The CDR3 contains 15 residues. In DNA, the CDR3 is TGTGCCAGTAGTAAAGAGGGACAGGGCGTTTATGGCTACACCTTC. It specifies CASSKEGQGVYGYTF.

This clone has a single count. The chain couples TRBV19 to TRBJ2-6; a possible D gene is TRBD2 (7 bases). Germline V CDR1 and CDR2: LNHDA, SQIVND (reference sequence). V lost 8 bases to trimming and J lost 1 base, with 15 bases between them. CDR3 length equals 16 residues. This chain's CDR3 is CASQGGVRSGANVLTF. The CDR3 region has the DNA TGTGCCAGTCAAGGGGGGGTCCGGTCTGGGGCCAACGTCCTGACTTTC. Full variable domain (outside the CDR3, taken from reference TRBV19 and TRBJ2-6): DGGITQSPKYLFRKEGQNVTLSCEQNLNHDAMYWYRQDPGQGLRLIYYSQIVNDFQKGDIAEGYSVSREKKESFPLTVTSAQKNPTAFYLCASQGGVRSGANVLTFGAGSRLTVL.

The chain carries TRBV21-1 and TRBJ1-2. TRBV21-1 is listed as a pseudogene. The CDR3 length is 13 residues. The CDR3 sequence: CASSKVATYGYTF. CDR3 in DNA: TGTGCCAGCAGCAAAGTAGCGACTTATGGCTACACCTTC.

The chain is built from TRBV7-2 and TRBJ2-2, with TRBD2 as a possible D gene (5 bases). CDR1 and CDR2 (germline): SGHTA, FQGNSA. CDR3 length equals 13 residues. Trimming took off 5 bases at V and 7 bases at J, with 11 bases between the two ends. In DNA, the CDR3 is TGTGCCAGCAGCGGGCCCCGGGGCGGGGAGCTGTTTTTT. It specifies CASSGPRGGELFF.

The V and J genes are TRBV18 and TRBJ1-2, with 10 bases fitting TRBD1. J gave up 6 bases and V 1 base, and 5 bases lay outside the gene matches. Germline V gene sequence: CDR1 KGHSH, CDR2 LQKENI. This CDR3 is built from 15 residues. CDR3 amino acids: CASSPLDGQGDGYTF. The CDR3 nucleotides read TGTGCCAGCTCACCACTTGACGGACAGGGGGATGGCTACACCTTC.

The chain links TRBV6-2 or TRBV6-3 to TRBJ1-2; tentative D call: TRBD1 (6 bases). The CDR3 is 15 amino acids. V was shortened by 6 bases and J by 6 bases, with 20 bases between the two germline ends. The germline V gene encodes CDR1 MNHEY and CDR2 SVGEGT. In DNA, the CDR3 is TGTGCCAGCAGCGCGTCCGGGACATTTCGAAATGGCTACACCTTC. It yields the protein CASSASGTFRNGYTF.

The V call is TRBV3-1 (or the pseudogene TRBV3-2), the J call TRBJ1-1, with 8 bases fitting TRBD1. V trimming: 8 bases; J trimming: 11 bases; junction bases outside the gene matches: 10. Germline V gene sequence: CDR1 LGHDT, CDR2 YNNKEL (reference sequence). This CDR3 contains 12 residues. The CDR3 is CASGGPDRGAFF. For the CDR3, the DNA is TGTGCCAGCGGTGGGCCTGACAGGGGCGCTTTCTTT.

J is TRBJ2-7 and V is TRBV7-8; TRBD1 agrees at 8 bases. The V and J ends lost 3 bases and 8 bases, in that order; junction bases with no gene match: 15. The germline gives CDR1 SGHVS, CDR2 FQNEAQ. CDR3 length: 16 residues. The chain's CDR3 is CASSFSQDREGGKQYF. In nucleotides, the CDR3 is TGTGCCAGCAGCTTTTCCCAGGACAGGGAAGGGGGCAAGCAGTACTTC.

The rearrangement uses TRBV2 and TRBJ1-1; 8 positions match TRBD1. This CDR3 region has 14 residues. CDR1 SNHLY and CDR2 FYNNEI come from the germline V gene. V gave up 4 bases and J gave up 1 base; unmatched junction bases: 2. The CDR3 here is CASSVGTGNTEAFF. CDR3 DNA sequence: TGTGCCAGCAGTGTCGGGACAGGGAACACTGAAGCTTTCTTT.

This clone was detected once. Lacking the conserved final phenylalanine or tryptophan, this CDR3 likely reflects a read error. The chain links TRBV7-2 to TRBJ1-2; weak D call: TRBD1 (5 bases). V lost 2 bases and J 6 bases, leaving 7 bases between the germline ends. The CDR3 runs to 12 residues. Germline V gives CDR1 SGHTA, CDR2 FQGNSA. CDR3 nucleotides: TGTGCCAGCAGCTTAACCAGGGATGGCTACACCCTC. It translates to CASSLTRDGYTL.